Listed below are T cell receptor beta chains from one sample, sequenced in a study of cytomegalovirus exposure and HLA in healthy donors. Clones were sequenced by immunoSEQ multiplex PCR, and TCRdb holds only the in-frame ones, with some missing. The table lists roughly 170,000 clones, roughly 83% of them singletons. The sequencing input was PBMCs. These receptor sequences come from a man aged 25 to 40 in good health and CMV-seronegative. CDR3s include the opening cysteine and the closing phenylalanine or tryptophan. Each record gives: J gene, V gene, CDR3 protein.

>TRBJ2-3|TRBV19
CASSIDGASGFTDTQYF
>TRBJ2-3|TRBV5-1
CASSLRQGWGTDTQYF
>TRBJ2-1|TRBV15
CATSRVLRLAGETEQFF
>TRBJ2-7|TRBV28
CASSYPAMGQGSYEQYF
>TRBJ2-3|TRBV11-3
CASSPGQGQDTQYF
>TRBJ2-7|TRBV14
CASSRGTGGYEQYF
>TRBJ1-4|TRBV25-1
CASRPRAVDEKLFF
>TRBJ2-1|TRBV19
CASSKREVSNEQFF
>TRBJ2-6|TRBV2
CASSDRAGANVLTF
>TRBJ2-1|TRBV18
CASSPSGLHPSYNEQFF
>TRBJ1-1|TRBV30
CAWGGGEVFTEAFF
>TRBJ2-1|TRBV11-1
CASSLGPPGEQFF
>TRBJ2-1|TRBV4-1
CASSQVAGAGYEQFF
>TRBJ2-5|TRBV19
CASRSQNRGYQETQYF
>TRBJ2-1|TRBV4-1
CASSQAAVSYNEQFF
>TRBJ2-3|TRBV5-1
CASSYPRTSGGTDTQYF
>TRBJ1-2|TRBV9
CASSVGLRQWGDYGYTF
>TRBJ2-1|TRBV7-7
CASSLGAQGEQFF
>TRBJ1-5|TRBV18
CASSLTGYQPQHF
>TRBJ2-5|TRBV5-1
CASSLQQGAHETQYF
>TRBJ2-7|TRBV4-3
CASSQAGTGYYEQYF
>TRBJ2-7|TRBV4-1
CASSPRGLAGDNRYEQYF
>TRBJ2-7|TRBV5-1
CASSPGVGYEQYF
>-|TRBV27
CASSLSTGETYEQYF
>TRBJ2-3|TRBV7-8
CASSLAEGTDTQYF
>-|TRBV29-1
CSALLIRDSYEQYF
>TRBJ1-5|TRBV30
CAWSAERGTGGNQPQHF
>TRBJ1-2|TRBV6-4
CASSPEGGYGYTF
>TRBJ1-2|TRBV6-5
CASSYSYRNYGYTF
>TRBJ2-3|TRBV10-2
CASSSPDRYTDTQYF
>TRBJ2-1|TRBV27
CASTRWGRSSYNEQFF
>TRBJ2-6|TRBV19
CASSTGQGTGANVLTF
>TRBJ2-7|TRBV6-5
CASSYSRGSYEQYF
>TRBJ2-5|TRBV4-2
CASSQDLRETQYF
>TRBJ1-2|TRBV4-1
CASSQVLKANYGYTF
>TRBJ2-1|TRBV10-3
CAISEPLRGSPHNEQFF
>TRBJ1-2|TRBV5-1
CASSPPVDNQGDGYTF
>TRBJ2-2|TRBV28
CASSFSPPGTHTGELFF
>TRBJ1-1|TRBV6-1
CASSEFGPGGSEAFF
>TRBJ2-7|TRBV19
CASKLAGMGEQYF
>TRBJ2-1|TRBV30
CAWSVRPVGEQFF
>TRBJ1-1|TRBV18
CASSPMDRGTEAFF
>TRBJ1-2|TRBV9
CASSPIGRNGYTF
>TRBJ2-6|TRBV5-4
CASSQTGTGANVLTF
>TRBJ2-7|TRBV4-2
CASSQARGTGLHEQYF
>TRBJ2-1|TRBV19
CASSMDRNEYNEQFF
>TRBJ2-3|TRBV9
CASSVGAGGEADTQYF
>TRBJ2-1|TRBV14
CASSQDRLAGFYNEQFF
>TRBJ2-7|TRBV6-5
CATAGGRDEQYF
>TRBJ2-3|TRBV6-1
CASSEVGRGSTDTQYF